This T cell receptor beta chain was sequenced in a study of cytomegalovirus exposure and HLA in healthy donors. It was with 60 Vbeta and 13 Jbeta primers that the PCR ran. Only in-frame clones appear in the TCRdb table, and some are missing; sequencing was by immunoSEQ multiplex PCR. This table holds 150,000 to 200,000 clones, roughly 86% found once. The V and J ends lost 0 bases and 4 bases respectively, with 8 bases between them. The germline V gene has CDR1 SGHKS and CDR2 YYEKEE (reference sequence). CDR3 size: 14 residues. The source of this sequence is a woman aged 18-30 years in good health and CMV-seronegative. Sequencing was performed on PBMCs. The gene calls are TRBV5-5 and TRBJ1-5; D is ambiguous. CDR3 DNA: TGTGCCAGCAGCTTGGTTCCGCAGAATCAGCCCCAGCATTTT. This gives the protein CASSLVPQNQPQHF.